The rows below give T cell receptor beta chains drawn from one sample of a study of blood T cell repertoires in COVID-19. Sequencing used immunoSEQ multiplex PCR; TCRdb keeps in-frame clones, though not all of them. The table shows 90,000 to 150,000 clones, with roughly 80% occurring only once. What was sequenced was peripheral blood. The receptors shown here come from a man aged 50 or older with acute or convalescent COVID-19. CDR3s include the opening cysteine and the closing phenylalanine or tryptophan. Each record gives: CDR3 protein, CDR3 DNA, V gene, clone size, D gene, J gene. A D gene is named only where the DNA matches it firmly. Clone size is not always given. Where it is, it says once, few, many or a class for expanded clones.

CASSVGGLETQYF TGTGCCAGCAGTGTCGGCGGGTTAGAGACCCAGTACTTC TRBV2 - - TRBJ2-5
CASSWTENQPQHF TGTGCCAGCAGTTGGACAGAGAATCAGCCCCAGCATTTT TRBV12-3/TRBV12-4 many - TRBJ1-5
CASSPGTSGGIYEQYF TGTGCCAGCAGTCCCGGGACTAGCGGGGGTATCTACGAGCAGTACTTC TRBV27 - TRBD2 TRBJ2-7
CASSQSFGYQGMNTEAFF TGTGCCAGCAGCCAAAGTTTCGGATATCAGGGGATGAACACTGAAGCTTTCTTT TRBV3-1/TRBV3-2 once - TRBJ1-1
CASSLQGAGEKLFF TGTGCCAGCAGCTTGCAGGGGGCTGGGGAAAAACTGTTTTTT TRBV5-6 - TRBD1 TRBJ1-4
CASSPGHRLQYGYTF TGCGCCAGCAGTCCAGGACACCGACTTCAGTATGGCTACACCTTC TRBV23-1 - - TRBJ1-2
CASSEARTGWETQYF TGTGCCAGCAGTGAAGCCCGGACAGGGTGGGAGACCCAGTACTTC TRBV2 few TRBD1 TRBJ2-5
CATSRERHINQPQHF TGTGCCACCAGCAGAGAGAGGCATATCAATCAGCCCCAGCATTTT TRBV15 - - TRBJ1-5
CASSLYSQNTEAFF TGTGCCAGCAGTTTGTACAGCCAGAACACTGAAGCTTTCTTT TRBV27 - - TRBJ1-1
CASSLTQGVGEQYF TGTGCCAGCAGCTTAACACAGGGGGTAGGCGAGCAGTACTTC TRBV7-3 - TRBD1 TRBJ2-7
CAWNGQGAVWEQYF TGTGCCTGGAACGGACAGGGGGCGGTCTGGGAGCAGTACTTC TRBV30 - TRBD1 TRBJ2-7
CASSHSPGMNTEAFF TGTGCCAGCAGCCACAGTCCGGGGATGAACACTGAAGCTTTCTTT TRBV13 - - TRBJ1-1
CASRIWRRQGGNQPQHF TGTGCCAGTAGGATCTGGCGGCGACAGGGTGGCAATCAGCCCCAGCATTTT TRBV19 - TRBD1 TRBJ1-5
CASSTHQEREKLFF TGTGCCAGCAGCACCCACCAAGAGCGGGAAAAACTGTTTTTT TRBV7-8 - - TRBJ1-4
CASRDRAYNEQFF TGTGCCAGCCGGGACAGGGCCTACAATGAGCAGTTCTTC TRBV2 few TRBD1 TRBJ2-1
CASRRQGGDMDGELFF TGCGCCAGCAGAAGACAGGGGGGCGATATGGACGGGGAGCTGTTTTTT TRBV4-1 - TRBD1 TRBJ2-2
CASIPFGGSYYGYTF TGTGCCAGCATCCCTTTCGGGGGGAGTTACTATGGCTACACCTTC TRBV11-2 - - TRBJ1-2
CASSSFRKDQPQHF TGTGCCAGCAGCTCATTCAGGAAGGATCAGCCCCAGCATTTT TRBV7-8 - - TRBJ1-5
CASGIRGNQPQHF TGTGCTAGTGGAATTCGAGGCAATCAGCCCCAGCATTTT TRBV12-5 - - TRBJ1-5
CAWSRLAGPQETQYF TGTGCCTGGAGCCGCCTAGCGGGGCCCCAAGAGACCCAGTACTTC TRBV30 once TRBD2 TRBJ2-5
CASSWTSGYNEQFF TGCGCCAGCAGTTGGACTAGCGGCTACAATGAGCAGTTCTTC TRBV10-1 - TRBD2 TRBJ2-1
CACAGQGHTGELFF TGTGCCTGCGCGGGACAGGGGCACACCGGGGAGCTGTTTTTT TRBV19 - TRBD1 TRBJ2-2
CASSYESGLDTQYF TGTGCCAGCAGCTACGAGTCCGGACTAGATACGCAGTATTTT TRBV5-4 - - TRBJ2-3